This entry lists 21 T cell receptor beta chains sequenced from one sample in a study of control samples from healthy donors and cancer patients. This table comes from immunoSEQ multiplex PCR, and its TCRdb copy is limited to in-frame clones, with some not included. This table holds roughly 30,000 clones, roughly 85% found once. Sequencing was carried out using PBMCs. The receptors here all came from a man between 60 and 75 years old with head and neck cancer.

This chain uses TRBV5-1 with TRBJ1-1, with D maybe TRBD1 (5 bases). There are 12 residues in the CDR3. Germline CDR1 and CDR2: SGHRS and YFSETQ. Trimming cost V 4 bases and J 7 bases, with 11 bases left between them. The CDR3 nucleotides are TGCGCCAGCAGCACGGGAGGGGATGAAGCTTTCTTT. It yields the protein CASSTGGDEAFF.

V and J are TRBV11-2 and TRBJ1-2; 8 nucleotides line up with TRBD1. Unmatched junction bases numbered 6, after V lost 7 bases and J lost 2 bases. The CDR3 extends over 14 amino acids. Germline-derived CDR1 and CDR2 are SGHAT and FQNNGV. The CDR3 sequence: CASTKDRANYGYTF. The CDR3 nucleotides are TGTGCCAGCACCAAGGACAGGGCCAACTATGGCTACACCTTC.

By share, this clone counts as medium-sized. The chain combines TRBV6-4 with TRBJ2-1, with 8 bases aligning to TRBD2. V trimming: 3 bases; J trimming: 5 bases; junction bases outside the gene matches: 3. CDR3 length equals 14 residues. In germline, CDR1 is MRHNA, CDR2 SNTAGT. CDR3 residues: CASSEGTRHNEQFF. The CDR3 DNA reads as TGTGCCAGCAGTGAGGGGACTAGACACAATGAGCAGTTCTTC.

Judged by abundance, this clone is large. One junction end disagrees with the germline gene, perhaps due to a read error. The rearrangement joins TRBV19 to TRBJ2-1; D is ambiguous. This CDR3 spans 14 amino acids. Germline-derived CDR1 and CDR2 are LNHDA and SQIVND (reference sequence). The CDR3, as DNA: TGTGCCAGTAGTATTGTACACGAAGGAGCAAGTAAAGTCTTC. It codes for CASSIVHEGASKVF.

This chain uses TRBV19 with TRBJ1-2, with 9 bases lining up with TRBD1. The CDR3 spans 15 residues. CDR1 LNHDA and CDR2 SQIVND come from the germline V gene (reference sequence). J gave up 6 bases and V 5 bases, and 10 bases lay outside the gene matches. This chain's CDR3 is CASSPQDRGRDGYTF. The DNA for the CDR3 is TGTGCCAGTAGTCCTCAGGACAGGGGCAGAGATGGCTACACCTTC.

The J gene is TRBJ1-1, the V gene TRBV30; D might be TRBD1 (5 bases). The CDR3 runs 13 residues. V was cut by 4 bases and J by 0 bases, with 9 bases left in between. Germline V gives CDR1 GTSNPN, CDR2 SVGIG (reference sequence). CDR3 sequence: CAWIGGMNTEAFF. The CDR3 DNA reads as TGTGCCTGGATTGGGGGAATGAACACTGAAGCTTTCTTT.

The CDR3 loop reads CAWSRRERETQYF. The CDR3 DNA sequence: TGTGCCTGGAGTAGGAGGGAGAGAGAGACCCAGTACTTC. The genes are TRBV30 and TRBJ2-5, with D tentatively TRBD2 (6 bases). The CDR3 is 13 amino acids. Germline V CDR1 and CDR2: GTSNPN, SVGIG (reference sequence). The V and J ends lost 2 bases and 4 bases respectively, with 11 bases between them.

The chain links TRBV28 to TRBJ1-2, with D unresolved. V was pared by 1 base and J by 9 bases, with 12 bases between. The CDR3 contains 13 residues. The V gene's germline CDR1 is MDHEN and CDR2 SYDVKM. As DNA, the CDR3 is TGTGCCAGCAGTTTATATCCCGTAGTTAGCTACACCTTC. Protein: CASSLYPVVSYTF.

This clone showed up just a few times. This chain joins TRBV27 and TRBJ2-1; tentatively, D is TRBD2 (5 bases). This CDR3 is 13 amino acids long. V lost 5 bases and J lost 4, with 9 bases in between. Germline loops: CDR1 MNHEY, CDR2 SMNVEV (reference sequence). This chain's CDR3 is CASSLANYNEQFF. For the CDR3, the DNA is TGTGCCAGCAGTCTAGCCAATTACAATGAGCAGTTCTTC.

The chain joins TRBV27 to TRBJ1-2; D remains ambiguous. V lost 2 bases and J lost 4, with 5 bases in between. The CDR3 has 12 residues. Germline V gene lookup returns CDR1 MNHEY and CDR2 SMNVEV (reference sequence). The CDR3 sequence: CASSLKGYGYTF. The DNA for the CDR3 is TGTGCCAGCAGTTTAAAGGGCTATGGCTACACCTTC.

V usage is TRBV6-5 and J usage is TRBJ2-2, with D perhaps matching TRBD2 (5 bases). The germline V gene has CDR1 MNHEY and CDR2 SVGAGI. Deletions cut 6 bases from V and 3 bases from J, with 11 bases between. The CDR3 totals 14 residues. DNA for the CDR3: TGTGCCAGCAGACGGGAAGGTGACACCGGGGAGCTGTTTTTT. Its protein is CASRREGDTGELFF.

The table lists this clone with a few counts. CDR3 DNA: TGTGCCAGCAGCCCAACAGACAGGGACTTGAACACTGAAGCTTTCTTT. This gives the protein CASSPTDRDLNTEAFF. The rearrangement joins TRBV9 to TRBJ1-1, with 7 positions matching TRBD1. V gave up 4 bases and J gave up 0 bases; unmatched junction bases: 9. The length of the CDR3 is 16 residues. Germline CDR1 and CDR2: SGDLS and YYNGEE.

This clone has only a few counts. CDR3 sequence: CASSMGLAGAVSYEQYF. The DNA for the CDR3 is TGTGCCAGTAGTATGGGACTAGCGGGAGCCGTATCCTACGAGCAGTACTTC. This chain uses TRBV19 with TRBJ2-7; the match to TRBD2 covers 14 bases. With 3 bases clipped from V and 1 base from J, the junction kept 5 bases outside the gene matches. The CDR3 covers 17 residues. Per germline, CDR1 LNHDA and CDR2 SQIVND (reference sequence).

The CDR3 sequence: CATTPDLTSNQPQHF. CDR3 nucleotides: TGTGCCACCACTCCAGATTTGACAAGCAATCAGCCCCAGCATTTT. V is TRBV27 and J is TRBJ1-5; D is unclear. The CDR3 extends over 15 amino acids. Trimming removed 10 bases from V and 1 base from J, with 17 bases in between. The germline CDR1 and CDR2 sequences are MNHEY and SMNVEV (reference sequence).

V is TRBV6-5 and J is TRBJ1-6, with a tentative D call TRBD1 (6 bases). The CDR3 has 11 residues. Germline V gene data show CDR1 as MNHEY and CDR2 as SVGAGI. Trimming shortened V by 10 bases and J by 7 bases, and 8 bases separated the two germline ends. The CDR3 DNA reads TGTGCCACAGGGGTCAATTCACCCCTCCACTTT. Protein product: CATGVNSPLHF.

This clone was detected a few times. The CDR3 sequence: CASSQTGTMGTGELFF. The CDR3 nucleotides read TGTGCCAGCAGCCAGACAGGGACTATGGGCACCGGGGAGCTGTTTTTT. This chain links TRBV7-9 with TRBJ2-2, with D possibly being TRBD1 or TRBD2 (7 bases each). Germline-derived CDR1 and CDR2 are SEHNR and FQNEAQ (reference sequence). This CDR3 has 16 amino acids. Trimming shortened V by 5 bases and J by 4 bases, and 17 bases separated the two germline ends.

V gene TRBV7-9 combines with J gene TRBJ2-3; TRBD1 aligns across 7 bases. CDR1 and CDR2 from the germline V gene are SEHNR and FQNEAQ (reference sequence). Trimming removed 1 base from V and 4 bases from J; junction bases left unmatched: 2. The CDR3 consists of 14 residues. The CDR3 sequence: CASSLVGGADTQYF. In DNA, the CDR3 is TGTGCCAGCAGCTTAGTAGGGGGCGCAGATACGCAGTATTTT.

This chain uses TRBV4-1 with TRBJ1-5; D is uncertain. The CDR3 consists of 18 residues. The V and J ends lost 4 bases and 1 base respectively, with 20 bases between them. From germline, CDR1 is MGHRA and CDR2 YSYEKL. The CDR3 coding sequence is TGCGCCAGCAGCCGCGAGAATCTGGGCGGCGGGAGCAATCAGCCCCAGCATTTT. This sequence encodes CASSRENLGGGSNQPQHF.

The chain couples TRBV19 to TRBJ2-7; D remains ambiguous. V shed 4 bases and J shed 2 bases, with 18 bases lying between them. CDR1 and CDR2 (germline): LNHDA, SQIVND (reference sequence). CDR3 length: 16 residues. The CDR3, as DNA: TGTGCCAGTAGTACGTTTTCTTGGAACAGTACCTACGAGCAGTACTTC. This encodes CASSTFSWNSTYEQYF.

The rearrangement uses TRBV11-2 and TRBJ2-7; a weak D match, TRBD2 (6 bases). Germline V CDR1 and CDR2: SGHAT, FQNNGV. The V and J ends lost 2 bases and 4 bases respectively, with 12 bases between them. CDR3 size: 14 residues. The CDR3, as DNA: TGTGCCAGCAGCTTAAGTCTAGCGTCATACGAGCAGTACTTC. Protein product: CASSLSLASYEQYF.

The CDR3 nucleotides are TGTGCCAGCAAGGACACTCAAGAAGAGACCCAGTACTTC. It encodes CASKDTQEETQYF. This sequence joins TRBV2 and TRBJ2-5; D is possibly TRBD1 (5 bases). Trimming stripped 7 bases from V and 3 bases from J, with 12 bases between. Germline-derived CDR1 and CDR2 are SNHLY and FYNNEI. The CDR3 spans 13 residues.